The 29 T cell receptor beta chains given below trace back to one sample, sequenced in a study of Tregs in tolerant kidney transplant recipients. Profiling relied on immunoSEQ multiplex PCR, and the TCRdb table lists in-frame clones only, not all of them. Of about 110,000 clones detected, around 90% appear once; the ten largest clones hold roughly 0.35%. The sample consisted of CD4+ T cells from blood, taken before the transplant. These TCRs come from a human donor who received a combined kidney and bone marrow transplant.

In DNA form, the CDR3 reads TGTGCCAGCAGGAATACTTGGAGCACAGATACGCAGTATTTT. Protein product: CASRNTWSTDTQYF. This chain connects TRBV28 to TRBJ2-3; D ambiguous. CDR3 length: 14 residues. V was trimmed by 6 bases and J by 0 bases, leaving 10 bases between them. Per germline, CDR1 MDHEN and CDR2 SYDVKM.

The CDR3 reads CASRSIKFIYGYTF. CDR3 bases: TGTGCCAGCAGATCTATCAAATTTATCTATGGCTACACCTTC. J is TRBJ1-2 and V is TRBV28, with D unresolved. This CDR3 contains 14 residues. CDR1 is MDHEN, CDR2 SYDVKM, per germline. V was shortened by 6 bases and J by 4 bases, with 15 bases between the two germline ends.

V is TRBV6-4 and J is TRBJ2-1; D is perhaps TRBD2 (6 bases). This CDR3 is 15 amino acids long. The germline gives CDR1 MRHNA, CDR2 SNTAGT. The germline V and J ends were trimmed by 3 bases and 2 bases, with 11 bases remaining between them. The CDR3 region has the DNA TGTGCCAGCAGTGAAGGAGGGGACCCCTACAATGAGCAGTTCTTC. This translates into CASSEGGDPYNEQFF.

The CDR3, as DNA: TGTGCCAGTAGTTCCCCGGGACAGGGAACTCCTAACTATGGCTACACCTTC. This sequence encodes CASSSPGQGTPNYGYTF. The chain joins TRBV19 to TRBJ1-2, with 9 bases lining up with TRBD1. Germline CDR1 reads LNHDA; CDR2 reads SQIVND (reference sequence). The V segment lost 5 bases and the J segment 0 bases; nucleotides outside the gene matches: 10. The CDR3 spans 17 residues.

As DNA, the CDR3 is TGTGCCAGCAGTGCGGGGGGGCCCACCGGGGAGCTGTTTTTT. It yields the protein CASSAGGPTGELFF. The rearrangement links TRBV2 to TRBJ2-2; 8 bases agree with TRBD2. CDR1 is SNHLY, CDR2 FYNNEI, per germline. The CDR3 extends over 14 amino acids. Trimming removed 4 bases from V and 4 bases from J; junction bases left unmatched: 2.

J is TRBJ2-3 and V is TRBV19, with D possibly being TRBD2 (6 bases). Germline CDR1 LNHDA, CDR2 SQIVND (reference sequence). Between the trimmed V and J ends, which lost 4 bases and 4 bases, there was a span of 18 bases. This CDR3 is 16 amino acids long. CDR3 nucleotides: TGTGCCAGTAGTACCCTCTCAGCGGGTGTAGCAGATACGCAGTATTTT. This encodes CASSTLSAGVADTQYF.

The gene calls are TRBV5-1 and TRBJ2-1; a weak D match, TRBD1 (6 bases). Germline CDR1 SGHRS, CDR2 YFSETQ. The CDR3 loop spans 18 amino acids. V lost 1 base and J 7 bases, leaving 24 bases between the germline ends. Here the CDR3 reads CASSLFGSGAGEMNEQFF. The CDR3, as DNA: TGCGCCAGCAGCTTGTTCGGGTCCGGGGCAGGGGAGATGAATGAGCAGTTCTTC.

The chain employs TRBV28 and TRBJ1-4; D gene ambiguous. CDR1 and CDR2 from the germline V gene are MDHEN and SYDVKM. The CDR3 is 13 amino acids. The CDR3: CGVRESTNEKLFF. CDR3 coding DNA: TGTGGAGTTCGGGAATCAACTAATGAAAAACTGTTTTTT.

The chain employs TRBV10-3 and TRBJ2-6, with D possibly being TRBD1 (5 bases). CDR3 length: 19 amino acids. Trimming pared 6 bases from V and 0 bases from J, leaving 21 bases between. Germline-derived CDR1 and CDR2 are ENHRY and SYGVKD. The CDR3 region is CAIRPYEDKWDSGANVLTF. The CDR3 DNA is TGTGCCATCAGGCCCTACGAGGACAAATGGGACTCTGGGGCCAACGTCCTGACTTTC.

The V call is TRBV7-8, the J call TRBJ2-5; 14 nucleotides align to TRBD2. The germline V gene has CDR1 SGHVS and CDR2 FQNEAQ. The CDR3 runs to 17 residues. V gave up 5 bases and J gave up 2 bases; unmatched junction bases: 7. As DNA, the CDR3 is TGTGCCAGCAGCATCGGACTAGCGGGAGGAGGGCAAGAGACCCAGTACTTC. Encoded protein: CASSIGLAGGGQETQYF.

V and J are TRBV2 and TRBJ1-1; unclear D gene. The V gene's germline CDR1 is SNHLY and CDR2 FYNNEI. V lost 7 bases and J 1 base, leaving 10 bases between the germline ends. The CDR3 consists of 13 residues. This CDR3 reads CASIGSRNTEAFF. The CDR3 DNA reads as TGTGCCAGCATTGGGAGCCGGAACACTGAAGCTTTCTTT.

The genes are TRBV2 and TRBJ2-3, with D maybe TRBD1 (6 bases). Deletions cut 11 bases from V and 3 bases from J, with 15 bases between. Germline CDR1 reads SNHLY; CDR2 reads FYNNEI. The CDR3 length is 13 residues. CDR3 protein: CAEQGFLTDTQYF. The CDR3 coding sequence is TGTGCCGAACAGGGTTTCTTGACAGATACGCAGTATTTT.

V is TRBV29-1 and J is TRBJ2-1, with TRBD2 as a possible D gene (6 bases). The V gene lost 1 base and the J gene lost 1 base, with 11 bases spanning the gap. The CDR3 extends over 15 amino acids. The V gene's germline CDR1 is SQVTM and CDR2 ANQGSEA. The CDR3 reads CSVEVVAASYNEQFF. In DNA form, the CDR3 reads TGCAGCGTTGAAGTCGTAGCGGCGTCCTACAATGAGCAGTTCTTC.

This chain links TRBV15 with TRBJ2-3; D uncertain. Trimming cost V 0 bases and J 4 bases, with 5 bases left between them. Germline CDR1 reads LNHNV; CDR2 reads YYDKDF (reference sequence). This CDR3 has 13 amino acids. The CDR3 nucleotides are TGTGCCACCAGCAGAGATCGGGCAGATACGCAGTATTTT. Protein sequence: CATSRDRADTQYF.

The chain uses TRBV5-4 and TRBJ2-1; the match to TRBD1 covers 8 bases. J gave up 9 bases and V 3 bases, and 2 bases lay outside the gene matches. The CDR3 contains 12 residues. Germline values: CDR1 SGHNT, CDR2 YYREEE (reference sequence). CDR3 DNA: TGTGCCAGCAGCTGGACAGGGTTTGAGCAGTTCTTC. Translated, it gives CASSWTGFEQFF.

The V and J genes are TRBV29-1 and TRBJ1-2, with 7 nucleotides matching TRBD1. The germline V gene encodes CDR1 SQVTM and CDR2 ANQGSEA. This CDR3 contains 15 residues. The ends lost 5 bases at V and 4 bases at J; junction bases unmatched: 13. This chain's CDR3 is CSVTGGGGWGYGYTF. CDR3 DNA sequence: TGCAGCGTTACGGGAGGGGGCGGTTGGGGCTATGGCTACACCTTC. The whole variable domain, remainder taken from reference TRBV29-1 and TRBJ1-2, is SAVISQKPSRDICQRGTSLTIQCQVDSQVTMMFWYRQQPGQSLTLIATANQGSEATYESGFVIDKFPISRPNLTFSTLTVSNMSPEDSSIYLCSVTGGGGWGYGYTFGSGTRLTVV.

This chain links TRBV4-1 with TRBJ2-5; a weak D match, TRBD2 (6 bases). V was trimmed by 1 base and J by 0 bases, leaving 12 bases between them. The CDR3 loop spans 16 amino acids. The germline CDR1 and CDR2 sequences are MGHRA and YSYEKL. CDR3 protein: CASSQGIAEYQETQYF. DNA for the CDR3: TGCGCCAGCAGCCAAGGGATAGCGGAATACCAAGAGACCCAGTACTTC.

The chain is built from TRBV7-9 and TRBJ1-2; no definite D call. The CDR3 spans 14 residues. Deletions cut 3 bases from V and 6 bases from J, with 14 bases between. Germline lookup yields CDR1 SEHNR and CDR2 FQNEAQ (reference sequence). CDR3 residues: CASSFPGRRNGYTF. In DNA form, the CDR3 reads TGTGCCAGCAGCTTCCCTGGGCGAAGGAATGGCTACACCTTC.

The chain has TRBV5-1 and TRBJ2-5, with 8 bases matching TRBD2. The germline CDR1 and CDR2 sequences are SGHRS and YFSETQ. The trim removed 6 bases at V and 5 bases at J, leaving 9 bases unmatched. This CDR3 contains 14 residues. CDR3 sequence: CASTTGGQGETQYF. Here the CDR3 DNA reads TGCGCCAGCACTACGGGAGGGCAGGGGGAGACCCAGTACTTC.

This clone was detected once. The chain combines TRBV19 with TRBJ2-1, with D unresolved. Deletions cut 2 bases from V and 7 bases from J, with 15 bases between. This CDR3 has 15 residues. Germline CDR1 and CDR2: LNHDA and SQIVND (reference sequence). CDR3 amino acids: CASSIKAVLPNEQFF. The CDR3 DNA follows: TGTGCCAGTAGTATAAAGGCGGTTCTCCCAAATGAGCAGTTCTTC.

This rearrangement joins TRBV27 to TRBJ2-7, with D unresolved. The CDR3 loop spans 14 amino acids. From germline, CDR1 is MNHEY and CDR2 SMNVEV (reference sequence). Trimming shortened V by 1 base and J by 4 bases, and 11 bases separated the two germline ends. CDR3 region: CASSLLGSEYEQYF. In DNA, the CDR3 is TGTGCCAGCAGTTTATTGGGCAGTGAATACGAGCAGTACTTC.

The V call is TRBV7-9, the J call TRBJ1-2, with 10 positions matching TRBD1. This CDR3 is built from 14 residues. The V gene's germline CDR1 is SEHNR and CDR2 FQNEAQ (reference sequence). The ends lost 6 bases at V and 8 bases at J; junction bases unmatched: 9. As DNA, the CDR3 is TGTGCCAGCAGGTGGACAGGGGGGCTTGGCGGCTACACCTTC. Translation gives CASRWTGGLGGYTF.

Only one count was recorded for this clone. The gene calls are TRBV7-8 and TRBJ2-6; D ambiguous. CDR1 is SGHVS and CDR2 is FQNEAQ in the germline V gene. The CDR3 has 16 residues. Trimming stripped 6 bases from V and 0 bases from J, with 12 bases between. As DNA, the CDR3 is TGTGCCAGCAGTCCGGGTCGGCTCTCTGGGGCCAACGTCCTGACTTTC. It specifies CASSPGRLSGANVLTF.

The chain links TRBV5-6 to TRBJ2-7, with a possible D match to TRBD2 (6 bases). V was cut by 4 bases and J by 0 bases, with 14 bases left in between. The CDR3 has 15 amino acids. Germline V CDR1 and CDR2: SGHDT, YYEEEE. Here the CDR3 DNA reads TGTGCCAGCAGCCCCGGGACTGTGAGCTCCTACGAGCAGTACTTC. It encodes CASSPGTVSSYEQYF.

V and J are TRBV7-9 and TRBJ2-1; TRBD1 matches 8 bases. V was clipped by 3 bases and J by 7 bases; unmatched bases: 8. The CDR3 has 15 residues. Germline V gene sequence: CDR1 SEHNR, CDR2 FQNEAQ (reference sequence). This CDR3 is CASSLEGQVSNEQFF. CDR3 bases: TGTGCCAGCAGCTTGGAGGGACAGGTTTCGAATGAGCAGTTCTTC.

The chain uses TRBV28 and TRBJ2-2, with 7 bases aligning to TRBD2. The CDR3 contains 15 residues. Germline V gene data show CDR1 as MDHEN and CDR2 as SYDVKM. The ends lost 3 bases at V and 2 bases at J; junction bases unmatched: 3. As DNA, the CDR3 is TGTGCCAGCAGTTTGCCTAGCGGAAACACCGGGGAGCTGTTTTTT. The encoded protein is CASSLPSGNTGELFF.

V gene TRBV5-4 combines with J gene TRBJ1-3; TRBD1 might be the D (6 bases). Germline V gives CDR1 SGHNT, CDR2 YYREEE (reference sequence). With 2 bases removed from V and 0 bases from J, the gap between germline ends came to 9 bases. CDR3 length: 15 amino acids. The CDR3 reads CASSLTGYSGNTIYF. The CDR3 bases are TGTGCCAGCAGCTTAACAGGGTACTCTGGAAACACCATATATTTT.

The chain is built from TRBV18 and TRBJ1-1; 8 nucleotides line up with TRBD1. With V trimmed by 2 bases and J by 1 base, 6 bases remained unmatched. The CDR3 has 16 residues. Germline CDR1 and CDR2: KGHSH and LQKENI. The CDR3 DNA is TGTGCCAGCTCACCATGGCAGGGGGCAGGGAACACTGAAGCTTTCTTT. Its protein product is CASSPWQGAGNTEAFF. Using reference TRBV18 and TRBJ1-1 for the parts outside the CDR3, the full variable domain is NAGVMQNPRHLVRRRGQEARLRCSPMKGHSHVYWYRQLPEEGLKFMVYLQKENIIDESGMPKERFSAEFPKEGPSILRIQQVVRGDSAAYFCASSPWQGAGNTEAFFGQGTRLTVV.

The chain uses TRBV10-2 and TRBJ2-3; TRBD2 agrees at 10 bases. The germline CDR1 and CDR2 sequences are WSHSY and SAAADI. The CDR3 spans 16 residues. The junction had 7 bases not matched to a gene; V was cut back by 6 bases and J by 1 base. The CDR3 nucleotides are TGCGCCAGCAGCGACCCCGGGACTAGCGGCACAGATACGCAGTATTTT. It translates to CASSDPGTSGTDTQYF.